This TCR beta chain was identified in a study of blood T cell repertoires in COVID-19. For the study at large: Acute and convalescent COVID-19 samples came from the United States, Italy and Spain. PBMCs, B-cell-depleted T cells, or T cells provided the cDNA or gDNA that made up the material.

The assay was immunoSEQ multiplex PCR, and TCRdb's table has in-frame clones only and misses some. The sample records about 140,000 clones, roughly 88% being singletons. The receptor's source is a man between 65 and 85 years old with acute or convalescent COVID-19. The sequenced material came from peripheral blood.

In DNA, the CDR3 is TGTGCCAGCAGCTTCCGATTGGCAGGGAGGTTCGATGAGCAGTTCTTC. Translation: CASSFRLAGRFDEQFF. The chain recombines TRBV11-2 with TRBJ2-1; perhaps TRBD2 as D (6 bases). The CDR3 has 16 residues. Trimming took 3 bases from V and 8 from J, leaving 20 bases between them. From germline, CDR1 is SGHAT and CDR2 FQNNGV.